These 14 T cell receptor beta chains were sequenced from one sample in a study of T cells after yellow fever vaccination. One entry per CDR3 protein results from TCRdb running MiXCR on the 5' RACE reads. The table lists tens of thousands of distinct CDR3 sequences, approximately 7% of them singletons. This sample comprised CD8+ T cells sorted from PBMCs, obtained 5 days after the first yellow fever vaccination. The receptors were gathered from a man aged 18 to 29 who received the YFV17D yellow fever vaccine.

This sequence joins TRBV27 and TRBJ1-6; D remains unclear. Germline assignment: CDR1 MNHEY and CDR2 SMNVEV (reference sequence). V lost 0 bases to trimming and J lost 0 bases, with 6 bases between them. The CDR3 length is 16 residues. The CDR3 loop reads CASSLSLSSYNSPLHF. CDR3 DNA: TGTGCCAGCAGTTTATCATTGAGCTCCTATAATTCACCCCTCCACTTT.

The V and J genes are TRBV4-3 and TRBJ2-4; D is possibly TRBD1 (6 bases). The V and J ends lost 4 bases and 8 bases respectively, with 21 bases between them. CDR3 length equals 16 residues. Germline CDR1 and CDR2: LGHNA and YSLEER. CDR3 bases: TGCGCCAGCAGCCGAAAGCCAAAACAGGGATCAGACATTCAGTACTTC. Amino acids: CASSRKPKQGSDIQYF.

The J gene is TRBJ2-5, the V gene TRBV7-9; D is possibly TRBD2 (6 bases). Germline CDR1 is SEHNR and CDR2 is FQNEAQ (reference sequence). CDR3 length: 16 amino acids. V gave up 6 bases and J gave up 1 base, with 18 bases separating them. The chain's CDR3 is CASRPPGLLSQETQYF. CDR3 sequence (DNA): TGTGCCAGCAGGCCACCGGGACTCTTAAGCCAAGAGACCCAGTACTTC.

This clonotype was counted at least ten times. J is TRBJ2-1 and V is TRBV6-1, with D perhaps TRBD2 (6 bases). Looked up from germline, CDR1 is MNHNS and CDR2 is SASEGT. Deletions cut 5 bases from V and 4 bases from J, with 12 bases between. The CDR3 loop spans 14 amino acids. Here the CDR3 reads CASSPSSAYNEQFF. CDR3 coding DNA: TGTGCCAGCAGTCCCTCTAGCGCATACAATGAGCAGTTCTTC.

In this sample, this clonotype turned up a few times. Written as DNA, the CDR3 is TGTGCCAGTAGTATTGTATCTTCCGGGGCCAACGTCCTGACTTTC. Translating gives CASSIVSSGANVLTF. This chain links TRBV19 with TRBJ2-6; D gene ambiguous. This CDR3 is built from 15 residues. The V end was cut by 3 bases, the J end by 4 bases, with 10 bases between. The germline CDR1 and CDR2 sequences are LNHDA and SQIVND (reference sequence).

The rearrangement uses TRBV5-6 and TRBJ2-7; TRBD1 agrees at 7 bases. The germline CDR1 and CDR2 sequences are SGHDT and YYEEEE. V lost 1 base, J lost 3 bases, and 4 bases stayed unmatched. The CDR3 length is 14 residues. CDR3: CASSLYRGLYEQYF. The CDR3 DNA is TGTGCCAGCAGCTTGTACAGGGGCCTCTACGAGCAGTACTTC.

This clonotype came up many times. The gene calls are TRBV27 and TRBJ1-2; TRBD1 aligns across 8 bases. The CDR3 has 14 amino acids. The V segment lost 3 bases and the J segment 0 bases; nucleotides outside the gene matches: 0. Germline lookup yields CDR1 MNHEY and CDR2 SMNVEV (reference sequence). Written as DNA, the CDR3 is TGTGCCAGCAGTTTGGACAGGGCTAACTATGGCTACACCTTC. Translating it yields CASSLDRANYGYTF.

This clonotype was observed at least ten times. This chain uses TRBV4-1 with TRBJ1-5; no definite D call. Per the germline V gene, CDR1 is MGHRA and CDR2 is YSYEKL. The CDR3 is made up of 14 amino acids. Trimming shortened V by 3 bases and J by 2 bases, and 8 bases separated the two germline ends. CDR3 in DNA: TGCGCCAGCAGCCACAGGTACGGCAATCAGCCCCAGCATTTT. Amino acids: CASSHRYGNQPQHF.

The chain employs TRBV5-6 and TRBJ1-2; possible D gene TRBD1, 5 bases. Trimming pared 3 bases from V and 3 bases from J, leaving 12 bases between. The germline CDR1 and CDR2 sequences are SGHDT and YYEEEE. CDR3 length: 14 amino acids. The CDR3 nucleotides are TGTGCCAGCAGCTGGGCGGGGCCGGACTATGGCTACACCTTC. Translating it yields CASSWAGPDYGYTF.

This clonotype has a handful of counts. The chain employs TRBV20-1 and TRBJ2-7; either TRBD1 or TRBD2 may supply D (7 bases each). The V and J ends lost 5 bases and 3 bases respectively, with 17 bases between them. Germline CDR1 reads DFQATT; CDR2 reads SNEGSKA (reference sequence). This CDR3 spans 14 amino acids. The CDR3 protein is CSASSTGTNYEQYV. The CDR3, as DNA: TGCAGTGCTTCCTCGACAGGGACTAACTACGAGCAGTACGTC.

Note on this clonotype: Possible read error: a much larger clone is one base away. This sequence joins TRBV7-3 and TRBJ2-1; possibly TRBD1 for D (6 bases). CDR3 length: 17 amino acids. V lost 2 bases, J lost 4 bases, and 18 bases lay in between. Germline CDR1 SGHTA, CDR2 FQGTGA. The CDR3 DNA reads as TGTGCCAGCAGCTTACGACAGGTACGCCCACCATACAATGAGCAGTTCTTC. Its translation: CASSLRQVRPPYNEQFF.

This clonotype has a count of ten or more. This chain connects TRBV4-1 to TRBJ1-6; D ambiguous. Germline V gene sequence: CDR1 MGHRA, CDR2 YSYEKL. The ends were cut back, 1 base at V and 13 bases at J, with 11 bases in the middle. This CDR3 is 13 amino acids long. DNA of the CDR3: TGCGCCAGCAGCCAAGTAACGAGTAATCCCCTCCACTTT. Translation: CASSQVTSNPLHF.

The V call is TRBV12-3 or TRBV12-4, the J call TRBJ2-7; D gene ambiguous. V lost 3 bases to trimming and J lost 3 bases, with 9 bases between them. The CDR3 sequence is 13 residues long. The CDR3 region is CASSLNPFYEQYF. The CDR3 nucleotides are TGTGCCAGCAGTTTGAATCCATTCTACGAGCAGTACTTC.

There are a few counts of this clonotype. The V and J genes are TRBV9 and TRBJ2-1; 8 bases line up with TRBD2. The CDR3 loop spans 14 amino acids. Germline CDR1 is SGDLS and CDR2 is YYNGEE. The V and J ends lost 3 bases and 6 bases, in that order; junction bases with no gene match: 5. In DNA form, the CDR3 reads TGTGCCAGCAGCGGGAGGACTAGCTCCAATGAGCAGTTCTTC. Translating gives CASSGRTSSNEQFF.